This T cell receptor beta chain emerged from a study of blood T cell repertoires in COVID-19. Overall study context: The United States, Italy and Spain provided the acute and convalescent COVID-19 samples.

V lost 6 bases, J lost 2 bases, and 7 bases stayed unmatched. Germline V gene lookup returns CDR1 MNHEY and CDR2 SMNVEV (reference sequence). This CDR3 has 15 residues. Some clones are missing from TCRdb's copy, which holds only in-frame ones; the method was immunoSEQ multiplex PCR. The sample shows 110,000 or so clones, approximately 87% of them seen only once. The sample comprised peripheral blood. This TCR was recovered from a man between 65 and 85 years old who had recovered from COVID-19. The gene calls are TRBV27 and TRBJ2-3; 8 bases line up with TRBD1. CDR3 protein: CASSPWDRYTDTQYF. CDR3 coding DNA: TGTGCCAGCAGCCCCTGGGACAGGTACACAGATACGCAGTATTTT.